This TCR beta chain originates from a study of vaccination effects on CD4 cells after COVID-19. V was trimmed by 0 bases and J by 1 base, leaving 20 bases between them. The CDR3 spans 19 residues. The germline CDR1 and CDR2 sequences are SGHRS and YFSETQ. Antigen-specific CD4+ T cells were expanded (with viral peptide pools) by the ViraFEST assay ahead of sequencing. With more than 9 days of culture completed, CD4+ T cells were isolated. Everyone in the study got two shots of either the BNT162b2 or mRNA-1273 vaccine. About 2 million PBMC were seeded per well and grown in the presence of roughly 10 IU/ml IL-2 and 8.5 to 10 ug/ml peptides. Concerning this clone itself: Its antigen is as yet unknown.

This table comes from immunoSEQ multiplex PCR, and its TCRdb copy is limited to in-frame clones, with some not included. This sample yields roughly 13,000 clones, of which roughly 72% are seen a single time; 9.9% belongs to the top ten. This material consisted of CD4+ T cells from PBMCs cultured with SARS-CoV-2 spike peptides, taken after COVID-19 vaccination. The receptor's source is a human donor who received a COVID-19 vaccine. The chain carries TRBV5-1 and TRBJ2-1, with D possibly matching TRBD2 (5 bases). DNA of the CDR3: TGCGCCAGCAGCTTGGGAGCGGCGGACCGAGAAGGGTCCTACAATGAGCAGTTCTTC. This codes for CASSLGAADREGSYNEQFF. The full variable domain, rest sourced from reference TRBV5-1 and TRBJ2-1, is KAGVTQTPRYLIKTRGQQVTLSCSPISGHRSVSWYQQTPGQGLQFLFEYFSETQRNKGNFPGRFSGRQFSNSRSEMNVSTLELGDSALYLCASSLGAADREGSYNEQFFGPGTRLTVL.